The clone carrying this T cell receptor beta chain was seen a few times. Its antigen is as yet unknown. Carried by the TCR beta cDNA libraries were unique molecular identifiers. cDNA molecules numbering roughly 0.5 million came from roughly 1 to 10 million T cells. Via MiXCR, TCRdb re-called the PCR reads, giving one row per CDR3 protein. Of hundreds of thousands of distinct CDR3 sequences listed, roughly 30% are singletons. The data belong to a study of post-analysis software for immune sequencing data. The wider study: The study covered relapsing-remitting, secondary progressive and progressive-relapsing courses of multiple sclerosis.

General study points: Multiple sclerosis was associated with a significant reduction in normalized Chao1 diversity relative to controls. Same-batch preparations were strongly co-clustered by F measure.

The specimen sequenced was blood. The origin of this receptor is a girl aged 5-17 years with multiple sclerosis.

This CDR3 reads CATSDATAYQETQYF. CDR3 DNA: TGTGCCACCAGTGATGCGACAGCTTACCAAGAGACCCAGTACTTC. The J gene is TRBJ2-5, the V gene TRBV24-1; D might be TRBD1 (5 bases). V gave up 3 bases and J gave up 0 bases, with 10 bases separating them. The CDR3 spans 15 residues. CDR1 is KGHDR, CDR2 SFDVKD, per germline.